A selection of T cell receptor beta chains follows, all from one sample in a study of response to subunit inactivated influenza vaccine. TCRdb re-called the RT-PCR reads through MiXCR, storing one row per CDR3 protein. The table has 750,000 to 850,000 distinct CDR3 sequences, around 20% seen once; the top ten hold roughly a tenth. The material was PBMCs from blood, obtained less than 6 days after vaccination. These receptors were obtained from a man aged 50 or older who received an inactivated influenza vaccine. Each CDR3 is given with its conserved first and last residue. The D gene is left open where the match is weak. Expanded clones get a size class; other rows say once, few or many, or leave the size out.

J gene: TRBJ1-1; clone size: few; V gene: TRBV6-1; D gene: -; CDR3 length: 14; CDR3 protein: CASRAGHLGTEAFF; CDR3 DNA: TGTGCCAGCAGGGCGGGACACCTGGGGACTGAAGCTTTCTTT
J gene: TRBJ1-4; clone size: few; V gene: TRBV21-1; D gene: -; CDR3 length: 13; CDR3 protein: CASSRTGGEKLFF; CDR3 DNA: TGTGCCAGCAGCAGGACCGGGGGTGAAAAACTGTTTTTT
J gene: TRBJ2-7; clone size: -; V gene: TRBV5-1; D gene: TRBD2; CDR3 length: 13; CDR3 protein: CASSAAGVYEQYF; CDR3 DNA: TGCGCCAGCAGCGCTGCGGGGGTTTACGAGCAGTACTTC
J gene: TRBJ2-1; clone size: few; V gene: TRBV3-1; D gene: TRBD2; CDR3 length: 16; CDR3 protein: CASSPWAAGGGVEQFF; CDR3 DNA: TGTGCCAGCAGCCCCTGGGCGGCGGGGGGGGGCGTCGAGCAGTTCTTC
J gene: TRBJ2-5; clone size: -; V gene: TRBV6-5; D gene: -; CDR3 length: 15; CDR3 protein: CASSYSMEGSETQYF; CDR3 DNA: TGTGCCAGCAGTTACTCGATGGAGGGGTCGGAGACCCAGTACTTC
J gene: TRBJ2-5; clone size: few; V gene: TRBV5-1; D gene: TRBD1; CDR3 length: 14; CDR3 protein: CASSRQGASETQYF; CDR3 DNA: TGCGCCAGCAGCCGACAGGGGGCTTCCGAGACCCAGTACTTC
J gene: TRBJ2-5; clone size: -; V gene: TRBV15; D gene: -; CDR3 length: 13; CDR3 protein: CATSSRLEETQYF; CDR3 DNA: TGTGCCACCAGCAGTAGGCTGGAAGAGACCCAGTACTTC
J gene: TRBJ1-4; clone size: -; V gene: TRBV12-3/TRBV12-4; D gene: -; CDR3 length: 15; CDR3 protein: CASSLLFGSGEKLFF; CDR3 DNA: TGTGCCAGCAGTTTATTATTCGGGTCCGGTGAAAAACTGTTTTTT
J gene: TRBJ2-1; clone size: few; V gene: TRBV7-9; D gene: TRBD2; CDR3 length: 12; CDR3 protein: CASSLGSGSEFF; CDR3 DNA: TGTGCCAGCAGCTTAGGGAGCGGGAGCGAGTTCTTC
J gene: TRBJ1-2; clone size: -; V gene: TRBV20-1; D gene: TRBD1; CDR3 length: 14; CDR3 protein: CSARPHTGDYGYTF; CDR3 DNA: TGCAGTGCTAGACCTCATACAGGGGACTATGGCTACACCTTC
J gene: TRBJ2-7; clone size: -; V gene: TRBV20-1; D gene: -; CDR3 length: 14; CDR3 protein: CSANGVRTFYEQYF; CDR3 DNA: TGCAGTGCTAATGGAGTCCGGACCTTCTACGAGCAGTACTTC
J gene: TRBJ2-1; clone size: -; V gene: TRBV20-1; D gene: TRBD2; CDR3 length: 14; CDR3 protein: CSAVGTSGNNEQFF; CDR3 DNA: TGCAGTGCCGTTGGGACTAGCGGAAACAATGAGCAGTTCTTC
J gene: TRBJ2-5; clone size: -; V gene: TRBV29-1; D gene: TRBD1; CDR3 length: 12; CDR3 protein: CSTRQGLGTQYF; CDR3 DNA: TGCAGCACCCGACAGGGGCTCGGGACCCAGTACTTC
J gene: TRBJ2-3; clone size: -; V gene: TRBV9; D gene: TRBD2; CDR3 length: 16; CDR3 protein: CASSPRPGGGTDTQYF; CDR3 DNA: TGTGCCAGCAGCCCTCGCCCCGGGGGGGGCACAGATACGCAGTATTTT
J gene: TRBJ2-6; clone size: few; V gene: TRBV6-1; D gene: -; CDR3 length: 16; CDR3 protein: CASSSAHSSGANVLTF; CDR3 DNA: TGTGCCAGCAGCTCGGCGCATAGCTCTGGGGCCAACGTCCTGACTTTC
J gene: TRBJ2-7; clone size: few; V gene: TRBV20-1; D gene: -; CDR3 length: 22; CDR3 protein: CSARDLPPLSQGSPNRNYEQYF; CDR3 DNA: TGCAGTGCTAGAGACCTTCCCCCCCTTTCTCAGGGCAGCCCGAACCGAAACTACGAGCAGTACTTC
J gene: TRBJ2-7; clone size: few; V gene: TRBV7-2; D gene: TRBD1; CDR3 length: 15; CDR3 protein: CASSPGTARSYEQYF; CDR3 DNA: TGTGCCAGCAGCCCGGGGACAGCCAGGTCCTACGAGCAGTACTTC
J gene: TRBJ1-4; clone size: -; V gene: TRBV12-3/TRBV12-4; D gene: -; CDR3 length: 14; CDR3 protein: CASSLEMTNEKLFF; CDR3 DNA: TGTGCCAGCAGTTTAGAGATGACTAATGAAAAACTGTTTTTT
J gene: TRBJ2-1; clone size: few; V gene: TRBV29-1; D gene: TRBD1; CDR3 length: 16; CDR3 protein: CSVEPLRDRDYNEQFF; CDR3 DNA: TGCAGCGTTGAACCTCTAAGGGACAGAGACTACAATGAGCAGTTCTTC
J gene: TRBJ2-5; clone size: -; V gene: TRBV10-2; D gene: TRBD2; CDR3 length: 15; CDR3 protein: CASRKAGGYQETQYF; CDR3 DNA: TGCGCCAGCAGAAAAGCGGGGGGGTACCAAGAGACCCAGTACTTC
J gene: TRBJ2-7; clone size: -; V gene: TRBV5-5; D gene: -; CDR3 length: 15; CDR3 protein: CASSWEWQGAHEQYF; CDR3 DNA: TGTGCCAGCAGCTGGGAGTGGCAGGGTGCCCACGAGCAGTACTTC
J gene: TRBJ2-7; clone size: many; V gene: TRBV11-2; D gene: -; CDR3 length: 14; CDR3 protein: CASSLDGGHYEQYF; CDR3 DNA: TGTGCCAGCAGCTTAGATGGGGGACACTACGAGCAGTACTTC
J gene: TRBJ2-3; clone size: -; V gene: TRBV28; D gene: TRBD2; CDR3 length: 14; CDR3 protein: CASSFVSGRDTQYF; CDR3 DNA: TGTGCCAGCAGTTTTGTTAGCGGGAGGGATACGCAGTATTTT
J gene: TRBJ2-1; clone size: -; V gene: TRBV29-1; D gene: -; CDR3 length: 13; CDR3 protein: CSVEDLSGNEQFF; CDR3 DNA: TGCAGCGTTGAAGATCTTTCGGGTAATGAGCAGTTCTTC
J gene: TRBJ2-1; clone size: few; V gene: TRBV5-1; D gene: TRBD2; CDR3 length: 18; CDR3 protein: CASSFGELAGGPRNEQFF; CDR3 DNA: TGCGCCAGCAGCTTCGGAGAACTAGCGGGGGGGCCACGGAATGAGCAGTTCTTC
J gene: TRBJ1-4; clone size: few; V gene: TRBV4-1; D gene: -; CDR3 length: 15; CDR3 protein: CASSQVGRANEKLFF; CDR3 DNA: TGCGCCAGCAGCCAAGTTGGCAGAGCCAATGAAAAACTGTTTTTT
J gene: TRBJ2-5; clone size: -; V gene: TRBV20-1; D gene: -; CDR3 length: 15; CDR3 protein: CSARDFTVGMETQYF; CDR3 DNA: TGCAGTGCTAGAGATTTTACAGTGGGCATGGAGACCCAGTACTTC
J gene: TRBJ2-6; clone size: -; V gene: TRBV7-2; D gene: -; CDR3 length: 14; CDR3 protein: CASSPQYWANVLTF; CDR3 DNA: TGTGCCAGCAGCCCCCAATATTGGGCCAACGTCCTGACTTTC
J gene: TRBJ2-3; clone size: -; V gene: TRBV12-3/TRBV12-4; D gene: -; CDR3 length: 15; CDR3 protein: CASSLEVGGTDTQYF; CDR3 DNA: TGTGCCAGCAGTTTAGAGGTAGGCGGCACAGATACGCAGTATTTT
J gene: TRBJ2-1; clone size: -; V gene: TRBV25-1; D gene: -; CDR3 length: 15; CDR3 protein: CATSTGTSRGNEQFF; CDR3 DNA: TGTGCCACCTCGACCGGGACTTCAAGGGGCAATGAGCAGTTCTTC
J gene: TRBJ2-1; clone size: few; V gene: TRBV4-3; D gene: TRBD1; CDR3 length: 15; CDR3 protein: CASSRGTGGWNEQFF; CDR3 DNA: TGCGCCAGCAGCCGGGGGACAGGGGGCTGGAATGAGCAGTTCTTC
J gene: TRBJ1-1; clone size: few; V gene: TRBV12-3/TRBV12-4; D gene: -; CDR3 length: 14; CDR3 protein: CASSLAQTNTEAFF; CDR3 DNA: TGTGCCAGCAGTTTGGCCCAAACGAACACTGAAGCTTTCTTT
J gene: TRBJ2-1; clone size: few; V gene: TRBV7-9; D gene: TRBD2; CDR3 length: 15; CDR3 protein: CASTQGTSGSNEQFF; CDR3 DNA: TGTGCCAGCACCCAAGGTACTAGCGGGAGTAATGAGCAGTTCTTC
J gene: TRBJ2-2; clone size: few; V gene: TRBV10-1; D gene: -; CDR3 length: 13; CDR3 protein: CASSEPPTGELFF; CDR3 DNA: TGCGCCAGCAGTGAGCCGCCCACCGGGGAGCTGTTTTTT
J gene: TRBJ2-3; clone size: -; V gene: TRBV5-1; D gene: -; CDR3 length: 15; CDR3 protein: CASSLARPGTDTQYF; CDR3 DNA: TGCGCCAGCAGCTTGGCTCGCCCCGGCACAGATACGCAGTATTTT
J gene: TRBJ2-3; clone size: -; V gene: TRBV10-3; D gene: -; CDR3 length: 17; CDR3 protein: CAISESSGGGLTDTQYF; CDR3 DNA: TGTGCCATCAGTGAGTCGTCGGGGGGCGGATTGACAGATACGCAGTATTTT
J gene: TRBJ1-5; clone size: few; V gene: TRBV6-5; D gene: -; CDR3 length: 14; CDR3 protein: CASSYSGVNQPQHF; CDR3 DNA: TGTGCCAGCAGTTACTCTGGGGTCAATCAGCCCCAGCATTTT
J gene: TRBJ2-1; clone size: many; V gene: TRBV5-1; D gene: -; CDR3 length: 15; CDR3 protein: CASSLQGSSYNEQFF; CDR3 DNA: TGTGCCAGCAGTTTACAGGGTTCCTCCTACAATGAGCAGTTCTTC
J gene: TRBJ2-3; clone size: few; V gene: TRBV20-1; D gene: -; CDR3 length: 13; CDR3 protein: CSARVGSSDTQYF; CDR3 DNA: TGCAGTGCTAGAGTAGGTAGCTCAGATACGCAGTATTTT
J gene: TRBJ2-1; clone size: -; V gene: TRBV10-3; D gene: TRBD2; CDR3 length: 15; CDR3 protein: CAIKVAGSSYNEQFF; CDR3 DNA: TGTGCCATCAAAGTAGCGGGAAGCTCCTACAATGAGCAGTTCTTC
J gene: TRBJ2-7; clone size: -; V gene: TRBV7-9; D gene: -; CDR3 length: 15; CDR3 protein: CASSRQGAGFYEQYF; CDR3 DNA: TGTGCCAGCAGCCGCCAAGGGGCGGGGTTCTACGAGCAGTACTTC
J gene: TRBJ2-3; clone size: few; V gene: TRBV20-1; D gene: TRBD2; CDR3 length: 17; CDR3 protein: CSADSTRGLPSTDTQYF; CDR3 DNA: TGCAGTGCCGATTCTACAAGGGGACTACCCAGCACAGATACGCAGTATTTT
J gene: TRBJ2-7; clone size: -; V gene: TRBV20-1; D gene: -; CDR3 length: 14; CDR3 protein: CSARDHRKGYEQYF; CDR3 DNA: TGCAGTGCTAGAGATCACCGGAAGGGCTACGAGCAGTACTTC
J gene: TRBJ2-5; clone size: -; V gene: TRBV4-1; D gene: TRBD1; CDR3 length: 14; CDR3 protein: CASSPYRGQETQYF; CDR3 DNA: TGCGCCAGCAGCCCCTACAGGGGACAGGAGACCCAGTACTTC
J gene: TRBJ2-7; clone size: few; V gene: TRBV4-2; D gene: -; CDR3 length: 13; CDR3 protein: CASSQVYVNEQYF; CDR3 DNA: TGTGCCAGCAGCCAAGTGTATGTCAACGAGCAGTACTTC
J gene: TRBJ2-5; clone size: -; V gene: TRBV18; D gene: -; CDR3 length: 15; CDR3 protein: CASSPRDMQGETQYF; CDR3 DNA: TGTGCCAGCTCACCCCGGGACATGCAAGGAGAGACCCAGTACTTC
J gene: TRBJ2-7; clone size: -; V gene: TRBV7-6; D gene: -; CDR3 length: 15; CDR3 protein: CASSLSAGKTYEQYF; CDR3 DNA: TGTGCCAGCAGCTTAAGTGCGGGGAAGACCTACGAGCAGTACTTC
J gene: TRBJ2-3; clone size: -; V gene: TRBV10-3; D gene: -; CDR3 length: 13; CDR3 protein: CAISERGSDTQYF; CDR3 DNA: TGTGCCATCAGTGAGCGCGGGTCAGATACGCAGTATTTT
J gene: TRBJ1-2; clone size: few; V gene: TRBV7-2; D gene: -; CDR3 length: 13; CDR3 protein: CASSQLPNYGYTF; CDR3 DNA: TGTGCCAGCAGCCAACTTCCAAACTATGGCTACACCTTC
J gene: TRBJ2-7; clone size: -; V gene: TRBV2; D gene: -; CDR3 length: 12; CDR3 protein: CASSGLGDEQYF; CDR3 DNA: TGTGCCAGCAGTGGGTTAGGGGACGAGCAGTACTTC
J gene: TRBJ1-2; clone size: few; V gene: TRBV5-6; D gene: -; CDR3 length: 14; CDR3 protein: CASSFLGANYGYTF; CDR3 DNA: TGTGCCAGCAGCTTCCTGGGAGCTAACTATGGCTACACCTTC